The 2 T cell receptor beta chains in this list originate from one sample, sequenced in a study of T cells in Graves' hyperthyroidism and ophthalmopathy. Amplification of TCR beta CDR3 regions used RNA as the template. In the first-round RT-PCR of the TCR CDR3, the HTBI primer set was used. TCRdb called the multiplex PCR reads again in MiXCR, with one record for every CDR3 protein. The profile covers about 770,000 distinct CDR3 sequences, with over 15% appearing a single time and over 15% taken by the ten largest. The sample taken for sequencing was blood. The source of these receptors is a woman aged 45-65 years with Graves' hyperthyroidism that later progressed to Graves' ophthalmopathy.

This clonotype showed up just a few times. V is TRBV20-1 and J is TRBJ2-3; 9 nucleotides agree with TRBD2. Germline CDR1 and CDR2: DFQATT and SNEGSKA (reference sequence). Losses at the gene ends were 5 bases for V and 2 bases for J; bases not matched to a gene: 11. The CDR3 is 16 residues long. The CDR3 region is CSARTLERGDTDTQYF. CDR3 DNA sequence: TGCAGTGCTCGCACTTTAGAGCGGGGGGACACAGATACGCAGTATTTT.

There are many counts of this clonotype. The chain uses TRBV6-1 and TRBJ2-5, with a tentative D call TRBD1 (5 bases). CDR1 is MNHNS, CDR2 SASEGT, per germline. The CDR3 contains 13 residues. Trimming shortened V by 5 bases and J by 5 bases, and 12 bases separated the two germline ends. DNA for the CDR3: TGTGCCAGCAGTCCTACAGGACCGGAGACCCAGTACTTC. It codes for CASSPTGPETQYF.